The clone carrying this T cell receptor beta chain was seen once. The V and J ends lost 6 bases and 3 bases respectively, with 13 bases between them. The CDR3 runs 14 residues. Germline CDR1 and CDR2: SGHTA and FQGNSA. Libraries were prepared by immunoSEQ multiplex PCR; TCRdb keeps only in-frame clonotypes and omits some of them. The sample includes approximately 2.5 million clones, around 94% of them seen just once. This sample was included in a study of shared clonotypes between healthy human individuals. The rearrangement links TRBV7-2 to TRBJ2-3; D not certain. The origin of this receptor is a man aged 18 to 29 in good health. Sequences were obtained from naive CD4+ T cells sorted from blood. Subset: CD45RA+ positively selected. The CDR3 here is CASRLTSGTDTQYF. For the CDR3, the DNA is TGTGCCAGCAGACTCACGAGTGGAACAGATACGCAGTATTTT.